This T cell receptor (beta chain) was retrieved from a study of shared clonotypes between healthy human individuals. As for the study in general: Every donor yielded three CD4 naive, three CD4 memory, two CD8 naive and one CD8 memory plate.

For this clone: Its antigen is not identified.

Points from the study as a whole: On the whole, naive subsets had larger estimated richness than memory subsets had. Clonotype sharing among the donors was expected to vary with sequencing depth.

It was CD45RO-negative cells, positively selected for CCR7, that made up naive CD8 cells, with terminally differentiated effector memory CD45RA+ cells excluded. CDR1 is LNHNV, CDR2 YYDKDF, per germline (reference sequence). V dropped 1 base and J dropped 2 bases, with 4 bases sitting between them. This CDR3 is 13 amino acids long. Replicate sorted-subset PCRs were loaded with approximately 200 ng DNA, about 30,000 T cell genomes. The protocol was immunoSEQ multiplex PCR, while the TCRdb copy is restricted to in-frame clones and leaves out a portion. The sample lists about 2 million clones, about 95% seen once, with around 1.1% in the top ten.

V gene TRBV15 combines with J gene TRBJ2-3; D unresolved. The clonotype was recovered from a man aged 18-30 years in good health. The sequencing input was naive CD8+ T cells sorted from blood. In nucleotides, the CDR3 is TGTGCCACCAGCAGAGTTCCCACAGATACGCAGTATTTT. Protein product: CATSRVPTDTQYF. Together with reference TRBV15 and TRBJ2-3, the CDR3 gives the full variable domain: DAMVIQNPRYQVTQFGKPVTLSCSQTLNHNVMYWYQQKSSQAPKLLFHYYDKDFNNEADTPDNFQSRRPNTSFCFLDIRSPGLGDTAMYLCATSRVPTDTQYFGPGTRLTVL.